This T cell receptor beta chain was sequenced during a study of T cell repertoires in cytomegalovirus infection. Looking at the study overall: Recently identified HLA-C-restricted and well-studied HLA-B-restricted CMV epitopes were used. Through public TCR beta signatures, both CMV infection and matching HLA type were indicated. Regarding the study as a whole: Cumulative public TCR beta family frequency identified carriers of CMV plus the relevant HLA. Ex vivo responses were dominated by HLA-C-restricted CMV-specific TCR beta clonotypes.

In regard to this clonotype: Its cognate antigen is unknown.

TCRdb ran MiXCR on the reads and lists one entry per CDR3 protein. This sample carries around 310,000 distinct CDR3 sequences, under 35% of them seen once, and the ten largest clones take approximately 20%. Looked up from germline, CDR1 is ENHRY and CDR2 is SYGVKD. This CDR3 comprises 16 residues. J lost 2 bases, V lost 4 bases, and 6 bases had no gene match. The sequence came from a human donor in good health (CMV status not recorded). Some clones in this sample may be carry-over from other donors' samples. The genes are TRBV10-3 and TRBJ2-3; 10 bases match TRBD2. This sample comprised cultured PBMCs, obtained from culture after CMV antigen stimulation. Here the CDR3 DNA reads TGTGCCATCAGTGCGCAAGCGGGGGGGCCCACAGATACGCAGTATTTT. Amino acids: CAISAQAGGPTDTQYF.